This TCR beta chain was retrieved from a study of response to subunit inactivated influenza vaccine. TCRdb re-called the RT-PCR reads through MiXCR, storing one row per CDR3 protein. The top ten hold about 3% of the sample, which has about 540,000 distinct CDR3 sequences, roughly 23% seen once. Trimming pared 6 bases from V and 0 bases from J, leaving 17 bases between. Germline CDR1 is DFQATT and CDR2 is SNEGSKA (reference sequence). This CDR3 spans 15 amino acids. The sample was also linked to a second study, of T cells expressing NK-cell markers. That report notes: Production of TCR beta cDNA relied on 5'RACE template switching with UMIs.

The starting material was CD4+ T cells sorted from PBMCs, obtained approximately 12 days after vaccination. The chain is built from TRBV20-1 and TRBJ1-1; the D gene is possibly TRBD1 (6 bases). The TCR comes from a man aged 45 to 65 who received an inactivated influenza vaccine. The CDR3 protein is CSAIRSGHLNTEAFF. Written as DNA, the CDR3 is TGCAGTGCCATTAGGTCGGGACACCTGAACACTGAAGCTTTCTTT.